These 23 T cell receptor beta chains originate from one sample sequenced in a study of T-cell reconstitution after alpha-beta-depleted transplantation in children. This sample's TCRbeta library carried unique molecular identifier barcodes. TCRdb re-called the PCR reads with MiXCR, one entry per CDR3 protein. The sample records about 300,000 distinct CDR3 sequences, around 10% being singletons. Sequenced here: PBMCs, sampled before TCRalphabeta/CD19-depleted stem cell transplant. Receptors originate from a boy less than two years old with acute myeloid leukemia, due to receive a stem cell transplant.

This clonotype was detected only a few times. The V call is TRBV14, the J call TRBJ1-2; D gene uncertain. V gave up 1 base and J gave up 8 bases, with 14 bases separating them. The CDR3 is 14 amino acids. Germline V gene lookup returns CDR1 SGHDN and CDR2 FVKESK. The chain's CDR3 is CASSQVLQLGGYTF. CDR3 sequence (DNA): TGTGCCAGCAGCCAAGTGCTCCAACTGGGGGGCTACACCTTC.

Ten or more counts support this clonotype. The gene calls are TRBV12-5 and TRBJ2-1; TRBD2 aligns across 7 bases. V dropped 5 bases and J dropped 8; count of bases not matched to a gene: 12. Looked up from germline, CDR1 is LGHNT and CDR2 is FRNRAP. The CDR3 covers 15 residues. CDR3 amino acids: CASGLTREARDEQFF. CDR3 nucleotides: TGTGCTAGTGGTCTTACTCGGGAGGCCAGGGATGAGCAGTTCTTC.

Comment on this clonotype: A much bigger clone sits one base away, suggesting this may be a read error. V and J are TRBV12-3 or TRBV12-4 and TRBJ2-1; D not resolved. The CDR3 consists of 13 residues. CDR3 residues: CASRLEGTNEQFF. CDR3 nucleotide sequence: TGTGCCAGCAGATTAGAAGGAACCAATGAGCAGTTCTTC.

This clonotype was counted at least ten times. The rearrangement joins TRBV7-9 to TRBJ2-1, with 8 bases fitting TRBD1. The CDR3 loop spans 15 amino acids. Losses at the gene ends were 3 bases for V and 5 bases for J; bases not matched to a gene: 6. Germline-derived CDR1 and CDR2 are SEHNR and FQNEAQ (reference sequence). CDR3 DNA sequence: TGTGCCAGCAGCTTGGGGACAGGCAGCGACAATGAGCAGTTCTTC. Protein: CASSLGTGSDNEQFF.

V gene TRBV4-3 combines with J gene TRBJ2-2, with 7 bases identical to TRBD1. Germline CDR1 and CDR2: LGHNA and YSLEER. V lost 0 bases and J lost 1; bases outside the gene matches: 2. CDR3 length equals 16 residues. CDR3 sequence: CASSQEAGGNTGELFF. The DNA of the CDR3 is TGCGCCAGCAGCCAAGAAGCAGGGGGGAACACCGGGGAGCTGTTTTTT.

This clonotype was seen many times. The chain employs TRBV20-1 and TRBJ1-2, with TRBD1 matching 8 bases. The CDR3 loop spans 13 amino acids. V lost 1 base and J lost 7; bases outside the gene matches: 5. In germline, CDR1 is DFQATT, CDR2 SNEGSKA (reference sequence). The CDR3 loop is CSARVAGGSGYTF. The DNA for the CDR3 is TGCAGTGCTAGAGTCGCAGGGGGCTCTGGCTACACCTTC.

This clonotype occurred many times. V usage is TRBV10-3 and J usage is TRBJ1-5, with 12 bases lining up with TRBD1. Germline values: CDR1 ENHRY, CDR2 SYGVKD. The CDR3 consists of 17 residues. The junction had 3 bases not matched to a gene; V was cut back by 1 base and J by 2 bases. The CDR3 protein is CAISEWGQGARNQPQHF. The CDR3 DNA is TGTGCCATCAGTGAGTGGGGACAGGGGGCGCGCAATCAGCCCCAGCATTTT.

This clonotype has at least ten counts. V usage is TRBV25-1 and J usage is TRBJ2-1; TRBD1 matches at 7 bases. Germline CDR1 reads MGHDK; CDR2 reads SYGVNS. The CDR3 covers 17 residues. Germline trimming cut 0 bases from V and 4 bases from J; bases unmatched to any gene: 9. Here the CDR3 reads CASSEYFPGTVYNEQFF. The DNA of the CDR3 is TGTGCCAGCAGTGAATACTTCCCCGGGACAGTGTACAATGAGCAGTTCTTC.

This clonotype occurred many times. This chain joins TRBV3-1 and TRBJ2-5; D ambiguous. Germline assignment: CDR1 LGHDT and CDR2 YNNKEL (reference sequence). The CDR3 consists of 15 residues. V lost 0 bases and J lost 0, with 8 bases in between. The CDR3 is CASSQDIGYQETQYF. The CDR3, as DNA: TGTGCCAGCAGCCAAGACATAGGGTACCAAGAGACCCAGTACTTC.

The V gene is TRBV28, the J gene TRBJ1-1, with no clear D. Germline V gene lookup returns CDR1 MDHEN and CDR2 SYDVKM. The V end lost 1 base, the J end lost 0 bases, and 6 bases lay between the germline ends. This CDR3 has 14 amino acids. CDR3 residues: CASSLFFMNTEAFF. CDR3 in DNA: TGTGCCAGCAGTTTATTTTTCATGAACACTGAAGCTTTCTTT.

This clonotype occurred many times. The rearrangement links TRBV7-9 to TRBJ2-7; D is perhaps TRBD1 (6 bases). This CDR3 contains 14 residues. Trimming stripped 5 bases from V and 0 bases from J, with 11 bases between. Germline CDR1 is SEHNR and CDR2 is FQNEAQ (reference sequence). The CDR3 protein is CASSPRQASYEQYF. The CDR3 coding sequence is TGTGCCAGCAGCCCTCGACAGGCCTCCTACGAGCAGTACTTC.

The V and J genes are TRBV2 and TRBJ2-3, with D possibly matching TRBD2 (6 bases). Trimming pared 6 bases from V and 1 base from J, leaving 14 bases between. CDR1 is SNHLY, CDR2 FYNNEI, per germline. This CDR3 has 15 amino acids. The CDR3 is CASRRDSTGTDTQYF. CDR3 DNA sequence: TGTGCCAGCAGGCGGGACTCTACTGGCACAGATACGCAGTATTTT. Full variable domain (remainder filled in from reference TRBV2 and TRBJ2-3): EPEVTQTPSHQVTQMGQEVILRCVPISNHLYFYWYRQILGQKVEFLVSFYNNEISEKSEIFDDQFSVERPDGSNFTLKIRSTKLEDSAMYFCASRRDSTGTDTQYFGPGTRLTVL.

This clonotype was seen many times. This chain joins TRBV20-1 and TRBJ1-3, with unresolved D. The ends were cut back, 1 base at V and 4 bases at J, with 14 bases in the middle. This CDR3 is 15 amino acids long. The germline gives CDR1 DFQATT, CDR2 SNEGSKA (reference sequence). The CDR3 nucleotides read TGCAGTGCTAGAGTTCTGATTTATTCCGGAAACACCATATATTTT. Its translation is CSARVLIYSGNTIYF.

The chain is built from TRBV2 and TRBJ2-7; 11 bases line up with TRBD1. CDR3 length: 13 amino acids. Germline CDR1 and CDR2: SNHLY and FYNNEI. Trimming cost V 8 bases and J 5 bases; bases outside gene matches: 5. The CDR3: CASHPGQGDEQYF. The CDR3 coding sequence is TGTGCCAGCCACCCGGGACAGGGGGACGAGCAGTACTTC.

This clonotype was recorded many times. The rearrangement joins TRBV27 to TRBJ2-1; D is possibly TRBD2 (5 bases). Germline loops: CDR1 MNHEY, CDR2 SMNVEV (reference sequence). Trimming removed 8 bases from V and 3 bases from J, with 17 bases in between. The CDR3 is 15 amino acids. CDR3 in DNA: TGTGCCAGCGCCGTTGCGGGTTATGTCTACAATGAGCAGTTCTTC. Translating it yields CASAVAGYVYNEQFF.

This clonotype was picked up many times. The chain links TRBV28 to TRBJ1-5; TRBD1 is a possible D gene (6 bases). Per the germline V gene, CDR1 is MDHEN and CDR2 is SYDVKM. V was pared by 5 bases and J by 0 bases, with 11 bases between. CDR3 length: 15 residues. CDR3 DNA sequence: TGTGCCAGCAGTCTGATACAGGGTAGCAATCAGCCCCAGCATTTT. This sequence encodes CASSLIQGSNQPQHF.

This clonotype has ten or more counts. The V and J genes are TRBV27 and TRBJ2-7; TRBD2 agrees at 8 bases. Germline CDR1 and CDR2: MNHEY and SMNVEV (reference sequence). The V segment lost 4 bases and the J segment 3 bases; nucleotides outside the gene matches: 2. The CDR3 runs 13 residues. The DNA of the CDR3 is TGTGCCAGCAGTTCTAGCGGGCTCTACGAGCAGTACTTC. The encoded protein is CASSSSGLYEQYF.

CDR3 sequence: CASSRTGGIEAFF. In DNA, the CDR3 is TGTGCCAGTAGTAGGACAGGCGGTATTGAAGCTTTCTTT. The chain joins TRBV19 to TRBJ1-1, with 7 positions matching TRBD1. This CDR3 spans 13 amino acids. Germline V gene sequence: CDR1 LNHDA, CDR2 SQIVND (reference sequence). Trimming removed 4 bases from V and 7 bases from J; junction bases left unmatched: 6. The full variable domain, completed using reference TRBV19 and TRBJ1-1, is DGGITQSPKYLFRKEGQNVTLSCEQNLNHDAMYWYRQDPGQGLRLIYYSQIVNDFQKGDIAEGYSVSREKKESFPLTVTSAQKNPTAFYLCASSRTGGIEAFFGQGTRLTVV.

The rearrangement joins TRBV7-2 to TRBJ2-5; D might be TRBD2 (6 bases). The germline V and J ends were trimmed by 2 bases and 5 bases, with 18 bases remaining between them. This CDR3 region has 16 residues. Per germline, CDR1 SGHTA and CDR2 FQGNSA. The CDR3 nucleotides read TGTGCCAGCAGCTTACCCCCACCCGGGAGCGGGGAGACCCAGTACTTC. Protein: CASSLPPPGSGETQYF.

This clonotype was found many times. This chain connects TRBV12-3 or TRBV12-4 to TRBJ2-1; TRBD1 is a possible D gene (5 bases). Trimming removed 6 bases from V and 9 bases from J, with 21 bases in between. The CDR3 runs to 15 residues. The CDR3 spells CASRPRITGHREQFF. The CDR3 DNA reads as TGTGCCAGCAGGCCTAGAATTACAGGACATCGTGAGCAGTTCTTC.

This clonotype was seen repeatedly, ten times or more. This sequence joins TRBV4-1 and TRBJ2-1, with TRBD2 matching 7 bases. V was clipped by 4 bases and J by 5 bases; unmatched bases: 8. Germline-derived CDR1 and CDR2 are MGHRA and YSYEKL. The CDR3 is made up of 15 amino acids. The CDR3 loop reads CASSRGLHSNNEQFF. CDR3 coding DNA: TGCGCCAGCAGCCGGGGACTACACTCTAACAATGAGCAGTTCTTC.

The chain carries TRBV20-1 and TRBJ2-5; D is uncertain. Trimming removed 4 bases at V and 4 bases at J, with 4 bases between. CDR1 DFQATT and CDR2 SNEGSKA come from the germline V gene (reference sequence). The length of the CDR3 is 10 residues. The CDR3 sequence: CSATRETQYF. CDR3 in DNA: TGCAGTGCTACCCGAGAGACCCAGTACTTC.

This clonotype was detected ten times or more. The chain recombines TRBV12-3 or TRBV12-4 with TRBJ2-1, with a tentative D call TRBD2 (6 bases). V was pared by 7 bases and J by 3 bases, with 19 bases between. This CDR3 contains 16 residues. DNA of the CDR3: TGTGCCAGCACTGCTAATACGGGACTCATCTACAATGAGCAGTTCTTC. This encodes CASTANTGLIYNEQFF.